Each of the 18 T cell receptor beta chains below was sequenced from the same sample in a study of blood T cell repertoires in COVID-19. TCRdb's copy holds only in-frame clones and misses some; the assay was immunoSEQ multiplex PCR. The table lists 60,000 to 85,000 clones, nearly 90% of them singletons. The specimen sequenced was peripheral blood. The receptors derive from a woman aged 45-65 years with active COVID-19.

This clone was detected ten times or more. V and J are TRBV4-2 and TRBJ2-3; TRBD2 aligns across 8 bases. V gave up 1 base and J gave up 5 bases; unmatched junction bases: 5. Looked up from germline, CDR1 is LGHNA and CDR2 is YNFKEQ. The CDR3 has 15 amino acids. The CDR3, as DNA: TGTGCCAGCAGCCAAGGGCAGCGGGAGAAAGATACGCAGTATTTT. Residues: CASSQGQREKDTQYF.

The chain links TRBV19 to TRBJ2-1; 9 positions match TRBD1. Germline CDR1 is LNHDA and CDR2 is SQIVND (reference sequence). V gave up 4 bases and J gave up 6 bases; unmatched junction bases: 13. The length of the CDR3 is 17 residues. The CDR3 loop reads CASSSLQGAGPFNEQFF. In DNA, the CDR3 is TGTGCCAGTAGTAGTCTACAGGGGGCTGGACCCTTCAATGAGCAGTTCTTC.

This chain's CDR3 is CASSSRLGVNTQYF. The CDR3 DNA follows: TGTGCCAGCAGTTCAAGACTCGGGGTAAATACGCAGTATTTT. This chain uses TRBV2 with TRBJ2-3, with a weak D call TRBD2 (5 bases). This CDR3 has 14 residues. Germline CDR1 is SNHLY and CDR2 is FYNNEI. The V end was cut by 5 bases, the J end by 7 bases, with 16 bases between.

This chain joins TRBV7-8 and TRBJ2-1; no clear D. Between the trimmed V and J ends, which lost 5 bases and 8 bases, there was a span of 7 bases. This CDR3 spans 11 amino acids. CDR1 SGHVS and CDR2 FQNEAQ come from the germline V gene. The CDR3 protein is CASSLDYEQFF. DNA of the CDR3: TGTGCCAGCAGCCTAGACTATGAGCAGTTCTTC.

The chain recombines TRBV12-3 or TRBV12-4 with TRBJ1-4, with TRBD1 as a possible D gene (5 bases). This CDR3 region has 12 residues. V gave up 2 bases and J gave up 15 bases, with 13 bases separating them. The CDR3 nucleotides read TGTGCCAGCAGTTTATTTGGGGCCTCGGTGTTTTTT. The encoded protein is CASSLFGASVFF.

CDR3 loop: CASSGQGQGSPLHF. CDR3 sequence (DNA): TGTGCCAGCTCAGGACAGGGGCAAGGATCACCCCTCCACTTT. The genes are TRBV18 and TRBJ1-6; 9 bases agree with TRBD1. Trimming took 5 bases from V and 10 from J; bases not matched to a gene: 6. CDR1 is KGHSH, CDR2 LQKENI, per germline. The CDR3 length is 14 residues.

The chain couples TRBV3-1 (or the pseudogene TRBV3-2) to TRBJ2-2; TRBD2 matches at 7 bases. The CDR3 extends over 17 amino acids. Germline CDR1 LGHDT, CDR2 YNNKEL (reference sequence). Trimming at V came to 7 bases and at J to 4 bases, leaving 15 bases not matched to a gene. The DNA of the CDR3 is TGTGCCAGCACCAGGACTTGGGGGGGAGCGGGCACCGGGGAGCTGTTTTTT. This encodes CASTRTWGGAGTGELFF.

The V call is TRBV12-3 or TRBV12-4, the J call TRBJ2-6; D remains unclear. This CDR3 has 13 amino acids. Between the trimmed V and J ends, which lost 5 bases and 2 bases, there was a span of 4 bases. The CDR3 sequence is CASSRAGANVLTF. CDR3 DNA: TGTGCCAGCAGTCGGGCTGGGGCCAACGTCCTGACTTTC.

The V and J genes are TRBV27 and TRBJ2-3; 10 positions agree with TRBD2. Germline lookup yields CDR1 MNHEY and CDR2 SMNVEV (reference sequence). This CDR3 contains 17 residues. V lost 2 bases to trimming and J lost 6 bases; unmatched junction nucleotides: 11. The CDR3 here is CASSLQLPSGSGDTQYF. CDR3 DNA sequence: TGTGCCAGCAGTTTACAACTCCCTAGCGGGAGCGGGGATACGCAGTATTTT.

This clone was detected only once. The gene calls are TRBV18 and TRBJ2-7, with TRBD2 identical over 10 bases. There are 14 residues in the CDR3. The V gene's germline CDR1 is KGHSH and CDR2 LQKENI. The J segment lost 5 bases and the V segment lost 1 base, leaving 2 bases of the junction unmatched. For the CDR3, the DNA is TGTGCCAGCTCACCACTAGCGGGAGGCAACGAGCAGTACTTC. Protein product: CASSPLAGGNEQYF.

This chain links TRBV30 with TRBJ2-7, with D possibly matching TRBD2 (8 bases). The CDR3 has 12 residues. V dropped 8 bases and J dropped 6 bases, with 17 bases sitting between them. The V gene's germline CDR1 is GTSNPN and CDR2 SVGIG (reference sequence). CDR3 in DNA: TGTGCCCGGGACAGCCGGGGGGGCGAGCAGTACTTC. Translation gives CARDSRGGEQYF.

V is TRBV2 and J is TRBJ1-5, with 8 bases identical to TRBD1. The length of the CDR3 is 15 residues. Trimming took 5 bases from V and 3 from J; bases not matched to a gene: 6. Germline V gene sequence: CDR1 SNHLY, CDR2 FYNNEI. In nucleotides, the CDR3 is TGTGCCAGCAGTAACGGACAGGGTCCCAATCAGCCCCAGCATTTT. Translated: CASSNGQGPNQPQHF. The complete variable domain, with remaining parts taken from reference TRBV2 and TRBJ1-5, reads EPEVTQTPSHQVTQMGQEVILRCVPISNHLYFYWYRQILGQKVEFLVSFYNNEISEKSEIFDDQFSVERPDGSNFTLKIRSTKLEDSAMYFCASSNGQGPNQPQHFGDGTRLSIL.

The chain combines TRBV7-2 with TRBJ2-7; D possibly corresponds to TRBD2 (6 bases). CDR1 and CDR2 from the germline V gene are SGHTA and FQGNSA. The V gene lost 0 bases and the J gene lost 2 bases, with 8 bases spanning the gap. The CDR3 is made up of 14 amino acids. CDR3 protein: CASSLAGGPYEQYF. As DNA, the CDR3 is TGTGCCAGCAGCTTAGCGGGAGGCCCCTACGAGCAGTACTTC.

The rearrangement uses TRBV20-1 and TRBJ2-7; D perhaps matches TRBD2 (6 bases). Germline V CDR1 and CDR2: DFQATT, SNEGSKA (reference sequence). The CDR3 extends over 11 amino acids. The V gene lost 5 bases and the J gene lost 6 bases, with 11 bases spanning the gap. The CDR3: CSAGGAGEQYF. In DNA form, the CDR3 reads TGCAGTGCTGGAGGGGCGGGCGAGCAGTACTTC.

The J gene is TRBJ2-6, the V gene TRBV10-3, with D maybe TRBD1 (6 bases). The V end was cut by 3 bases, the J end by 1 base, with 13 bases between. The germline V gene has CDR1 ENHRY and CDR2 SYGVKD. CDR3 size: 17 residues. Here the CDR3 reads CAISEWQGSSGANVLTF. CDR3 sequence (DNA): TGTGCCATCAGTGAATGGCAGGGGTCTTCTGGGGCCAACGTCCTGACTTTC.

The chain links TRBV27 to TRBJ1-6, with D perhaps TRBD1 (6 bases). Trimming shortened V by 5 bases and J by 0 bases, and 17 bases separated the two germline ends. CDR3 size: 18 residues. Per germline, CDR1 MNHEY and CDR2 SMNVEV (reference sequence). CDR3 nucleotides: TGTGCCAGCAGTGCACAGGGTACCTCGGGCTCCTATAATTCACCCCTCCACTTT. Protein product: CASSAQGTSGSYNSPLHF.

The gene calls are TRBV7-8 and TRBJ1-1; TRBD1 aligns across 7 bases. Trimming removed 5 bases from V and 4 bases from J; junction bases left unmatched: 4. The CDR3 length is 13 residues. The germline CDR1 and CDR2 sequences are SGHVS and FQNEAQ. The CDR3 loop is CASSLHRGTEAFF. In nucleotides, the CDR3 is TGTGCCAGCAGCCTGCACAGGGGCACTGAAGCTTTCTTT.

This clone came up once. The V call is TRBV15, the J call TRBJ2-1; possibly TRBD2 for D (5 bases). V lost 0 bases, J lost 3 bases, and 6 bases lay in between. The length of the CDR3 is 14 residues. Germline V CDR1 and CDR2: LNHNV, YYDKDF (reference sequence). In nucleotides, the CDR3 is TGTGCCACCAGCAGAGATGGACTCTACAATGAGCAGTTCTTC. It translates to CATSRDGLYNEQFF.